Following are 8 T cell receptor beta chains from one sample sequenced in a study of blood T cell repertoires in COVID-19. Sequenced by immunoSEQ multiplex PCR; TCRdb stores in-frame clones only, minus some. The data hold over 80,000 clones, with 87% observed a single time. The sequencing input was peripheral blood. The receptors originated from a human donor in a cohort sampled during active COVID-19.

The chain couples TRBV24-1 to TRBJ2-7; 14 bases agree with TRBD2. The germline CDR1 and CDR2 sequences are KGHDR and SFDVKD. V lost 2 bases, J lost 0 bases, and 5 bases stayed unmatched. The CDR3 length is 18 residues. CDR3: CATSDSRLAGGSSYEQYF. The CDR3 nucleotides read TGTGCCACCAGTGATTCTCGACTAGCGGGAGGGTCCTCCTACGAGCAGTACTTC.

This CDR3 reads CSVGLNPGELFF. In DNA, the CDR3 is TGCAGCGTTGGCCTAAACCCCGGGGAGCTGTTTTTT. The gene calls are TRBV29-1 and TRBJ2-2; D ambiguous. Trimming took 4 bases from V and 6 from J, leaving 9 bases between them. Per the germline V gene, CDR1 is SQVTM and CDR2 is ANQGSEA. This CDR3 is 12 amino acids long.

The rearrangement uses TRBV7-9 and TRBJ2-5, with a weak D call TRBD2 (6 bases). The CDR3 extends over 13 amino acids. Looked up from germline, CDR1 is SEHNR and CDR2 is FQNEAQ (reference sequence). With 3 bases removed from V and 4 bases from J, the gap between germline ends came to 9 bases. The CDR3 DNA is TGTGCCAGCAGCTTTGGGACTGTAGAGACCCAGTACTTC. It specifies CASSFGTVETQYF.

This clone was seen more than once but under ten times. The CDR3 loop reads CASSLDTPIRKAFF. The DNA for the CDR3 is TGTGCCAGCAGCTTAGATACCCCTATTCGTAAAGCTTTCTTT. The rearrangement links TRBV7-9 to TRBJ1-1; no clear D. Germline values: CDR1 SEHNR, CDR2 FQNEAQ (reference sequence). This CDR3 spans 14 amino acids. The V and J ends lost 1 base and 9 bases respectively, with 15 bases between them.

The gene calls are TRBV5-1 and TRBJ2-1; TRBD2 aligns across 9 bases. Germline CDR1 is SGHRS and CDR2 is YFSETQ. J was trimmed by 2 bases and V by 3 bases; bases with no gene match: 3. The CDR3 consists of 15 residues. The CDR3 nucleotides are TGCGCCAGCAGCTCGCCTAGCGGGACCTACAATGAGCAGTTCTTC. This encodes CASSSPSGTYNEQFF.

The chain has TRBV5-1 and TRBJ2-3, with D perhaps matching TRBD1 (6 bases). Looked up from germline, CDR1 is SGHRS and CDR2 is YFSETQ. The CDR3 totals 15 residues. V lost 4 bases to trimming and J lost 2 bases, with 14 bases between them. The CDR3 is CASSPGTTFTDTQYF. CDR3 nucleotide sequence: TGCGCCAGCAGCCCGGGGACAACTTTCACAGATACGCAGTATTTT.

The chain joins TRBV28 to TRBJ2-7, with TRBD1 matching over 7 bases. Germline lookup yields CDR1 MDHEN and CDR2 SYDVKM. The J segment lost 2 bases and the V segment lost 4 bases, leaving 5 bases of the junction unmatched. The CDR3 runs 14 residues. CDR3 protein: CASSSGTAPYEQYF. CDR3 DNA: TGTGCCAGCAGTTCCGGGACAGCCCCCTACGAGCAGTACTTC.

The CDR3 nucleotides are TGTGCCAGCAGTTTATGGGGAGGAGGGCCGGGTTCCGGCACAGATACGCAGTATTTT. Translated, it gives CASSLWGGGPGSGTDTQYF. The rearrangement uses TRBV28 and TRBJ2-3; tentatively, D is TRBD2 (6 bases). Germline V gene data show CDR1 as MDHEN and CDR2 as SYDVKM. The CDR3 loop spans 19 amino acids. Trimming took 0 bases from V and 1 from J, leaving 20 bases between them.